The source of this T cell receptor (beta chain) is a study of beta chain features in type 1 diabetes. Study-wide results and limits: Patients with Type 1 diabetes showed moderately but significantly shorter TCRB CDR3s in all four CD4+ subsets.

Sequencing targeted expressed TCRB transcripts, as all isolated RNA had been reverse transcribed. Reads from naive, central memory and regulatory T cell samples averaged roughly 3.6 million. The assay was immunoSEQ multiplex PCR, and TCRdb's table has in-frame clones only and misses some. Among 600,000 to 750,000 clones listed, 9.5% to 15% were seen once. A single heparinised draw of roughly 100 mL on average was taken per donor. Based on CD45RO/CCR7/CD25/CD127/CD95/CD27, CD4+ regulatory, stem cell-like memory, naive and central memory cells were sorted. CDR1 and CDR2 (germline): LGHNA, YSLEER. The CDR3 loop spans 16 amino acids. Between the trimmed V and J ends, which lost 0 bases and 3 bases, there was a span of 15 bases. Remarks on this clone: Its target is not known.

This chain joins TRBV4-3 and TRBJ2-7, with no clear D. The clonotype comes from a man between 25 and 39 years old with type 1 diabetes. Source material: naive CD4+ T cells from blood. In nucleotides, the CDR3 is TGCGCCAGCAGCCAAGAACCCCAGGTTCCCTACTACGAGCAGTACTTC. This sequence encodes CASSQEPQVPYYEQYF.